The subject of this entry is one T cell receptor (beta chain). Its specificity is unknown. The record originates from a study of shared clonotypes between healthy human individuals. Overall study results and limits: Clonotype sharing among donors was thought likely to change with sequencing depth.

The CDR3 runs to 15 residues. Losses at the gene ends were 5 bases for V and 4 bases for J; bases not matched to a gene: 5. In germline, CDR1 is LNHNV, CDR2 YYDKDF (reference sequence). Repertoires were generated with immunoSEQ multiplex PCR, while TCRdb's copy carries only in-frame clones and drops some. The sample records hundreds of thousands of clones, roughly 77% being singletons. The chain joins TRBV15 to TRBJ2-3; 11 bases agree with TRBD1. Sequenced material: PBMCs. The sequence was collected from a woman aged 40-49 years in good health. Some clones in this sample may be carry-over from other donors' samples. This CDR3 is CATSGDRGGPDTQYF. The CDR3, as DNA: TGTGCCACCAGCGGGGACAGGGGGGGCCCAGATACGCAGTATTTT.